A selection of T cell receptor beta chains follows, all from one sample in a study of CD8 T cells in ankylosing spondylitis. TCRdb used MiXCR to reprocess the 5' RACE reads, holding one entry per CDR3 protein. The sample contains 300,000 to 350,000 distinct CDR3 sequences, around 21% of which appear only once. The specimen sequenced was blood, either unsorted or a sorted T cell fraction (not recorded which). These receptor sequences come from a female donor with ankylosing spondylitis or in good health (not recorded which). The CDR3 runs from the conserved cysteine through the conserved F or W. The order of the fields is clone size, V gene, D gene, J gene, CDR3 protein, CDR3 DNA. A D gene is named only where the DNA matches it firmly. Clone size is not always given. Where it is, it says once, few, many or a class for expanded clones.

few,TRBV20-1,NA,TRBJ2-7,CSALSPYEQYF,TGCAGTGCTTTAAGTCCCTACGAGCAGTACTTC
NA,TRBV27,TRBD1,TRBJ2-5,CASSLRDRGEETQYF,TGTGCCAGCAGTTTACGGGACAGGGGGGAAGAGACCCAGTACTTC
NA,TRBV6-2/TRBV6-3,TRBD1,TRBJ1-1,CASSPGTAATEAFF,TGTGCCAGCAGTCCCGGGACAGCTGCCACTGAAGCTTTCTTT
few,TRBV20-1,TRBD1,TRBJ1-1,CSAEGARYTEAFF,TGCAGTGCGGAGGGGGCTAGGTACACTGAAGCTTTCTTT
NA,TRBV20-1,NA,TRBJ2-7,CSAPLYSYEQYF,TGCAGTGCACCTCTTTATTCCTACGAGCAGTACTTC
NA,TRBV24-1,NA,TRBJ2-3,CATSAHLDYVVDTQYF,TGTGCCACCAGTGCCCACTTGGATTATGTCGTAGATACGCAGTATTTT
NA,TRBV12-3/TRBV12-4,NA,TRBJ1-1,CASSLGQGRGNTEAFF,TGTGCCAGCAGTTTGGGGCAGGGTCGCGGGAACACTGAAGCTTTCTTT
NA,TRBV4-3,NA,TRBJ2-7,CASSQDRGDGSEQYF,TGCGCCAGCAGCCAAGATCGCGGGGATGGCAGCGAGCAGTACTTC
NA,TRBV7-2,NA,TRBJ2-7,CASSLAQGTYEQYF,TGTGCCAGCAGCTTAGCGCAGGGCACCTACGAGCAGTACTTC
many,TRBV4-2,TRBD2,TRBJ2-3,CASSPLAGRGTDTQYF,TGTGCCAGCAGCCCCCTAGCGGGACGAGGGACAGATACGCAGTATTTT
few,TRBV14,NA,TRBJ2-7,CASSQGYSHEQYF,TGTGCCAGCAGCCAAGGATATAGTCACGAGCAGTACTTC
NA,TRBV7-2,NA,TRBJ2-4,CASSLVGQENIQYF,TGTGCCAGCAGCTTAGTCGGGCAGGAAAACATTCAGTACTTC
few,TRBV27,NA,TRBJ2-7,CASSFSETTYEQYF,TGTGCCAGCAGTTTCAGCGAAACGACCTACGAGCAGTACTTC
NA,TRBV7-2,NA,TRBJ2-5,CASSAGSLETQYF,TGTGCCAGCAGCGCCGGCTCCTTAGAGACCCAGTACTTC